A single T cell receptor (beta chain) is shown here with its context. Its target is not known. Vbeta (60) and Jbeta (13) primers were used in the PCR. Using immunoSEQ multiplex PCR, the repertoire was profiled, and TCRdb retains in-frame clones only, with some absent. The data contain some 120,000 clones, approximately 80% of them singletons. This sample is part of a study of cytomegalovirus exposure and HLA in healthy donors. Whole-study context: Earlier, some 180 million T cells were analyzed, and 117 million unique TCR beta sequences were found among them.

General study results and limits: Across donors, most TCRs were seen rarely, yet some public ones were widespread. Within a later analysis, the majority of CMV-associated TCR beta chains appeared HLA-restricted.

Donors had nominal health at sampling but likely had unrecorded immune exposures. The V segment lost 4 bases and the J segment 3 bases; nucleotides outside the gene matches: 4. Germline loops: CDR1 SGHRS, CDR2 YFSETQ. This CDR3 contains 14 residues. This chain joins TRBV5-1 and TRBJ2-5, with 9 bases identical to TRBD1. The receptor comes from a woman aged 30 to 39 in good health and CMV-seronegative. The sample consisted of PBMCs. Written as DNA, the CDR3 is TGCGCCAGCAGCCCGGGGACAGGGAAAGAGACCCAGTACTTC. It specifies CASSPGTGKETQYF.